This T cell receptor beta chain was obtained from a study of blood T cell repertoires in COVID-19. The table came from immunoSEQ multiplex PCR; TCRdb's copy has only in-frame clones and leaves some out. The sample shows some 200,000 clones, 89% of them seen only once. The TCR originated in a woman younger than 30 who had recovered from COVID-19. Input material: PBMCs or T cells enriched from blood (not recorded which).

CDR3 residues: CASSARDGTPLLAFF. The CDR3 DNA reads as TGTGCCAGTAGTGCGCGGGACGGAACCCCACTGTTGGCTTTCTTT. This chain links TRBV19 with TRBJ1-1; maybe TRBD1 (5 bases). With 5 bases removed from V and 11 bases from J, the gap between germline ends came to 24 bases. The CDR3 has 15 amino acids. The germline CDR1 and CDR2 sequences are LNHDA and SQIVND (reference sequence). The full variable domain, rest sourced from reference TRBV19 and TRBJ1-1, is DGGITQSPKYLFRKEGQNVTLSCEQNLNHDAMYWYRQDPGQGLRLIYYSQIVNDFQKGDIAEGYSVSREKKESFPLTVTSAQKNPTAFYLCASSARDGTPLLAFFGQGTRLTVV.